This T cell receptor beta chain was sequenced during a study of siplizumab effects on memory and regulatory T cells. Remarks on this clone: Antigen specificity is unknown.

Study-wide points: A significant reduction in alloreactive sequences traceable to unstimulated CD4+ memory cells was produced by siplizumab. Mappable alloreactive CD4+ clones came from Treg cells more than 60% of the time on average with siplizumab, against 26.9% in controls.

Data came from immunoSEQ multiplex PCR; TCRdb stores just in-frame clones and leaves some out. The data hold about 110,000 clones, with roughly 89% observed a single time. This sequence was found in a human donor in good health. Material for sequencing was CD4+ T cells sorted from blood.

This CDR3 is CASSLGVGQYNEQFF. The CDR3 DNA reads as TGTGCCAGCAGCTTAGGGGTGGGGCAGTACAATGAGCAGTTCTTC. V usage is TRBV7-9 and J usage is TRBJ2-1, with D perhaps TRBD1 (5 bases). V was pared by 1 base and J by 4 bases, with 11 bases between. The CDR3 extends over 15 amino acids. CDR1 is SEHNR and CDR2 is FQNEAQ in the germline V gene (reference sequence). Variable domain in full (rest from reference TRBV7-9 and TRBJ2-1): DTGVSQNPRHKITKRGQNVTFRCDPISEHNRLYWYRQTLGQGPEFLTYFQNEAQLEKSRLLSDRFSAERPKGSFSTLEIQRTEQGDSAMYLCASSLGVGQYNEQFFGPGTRLTVL.